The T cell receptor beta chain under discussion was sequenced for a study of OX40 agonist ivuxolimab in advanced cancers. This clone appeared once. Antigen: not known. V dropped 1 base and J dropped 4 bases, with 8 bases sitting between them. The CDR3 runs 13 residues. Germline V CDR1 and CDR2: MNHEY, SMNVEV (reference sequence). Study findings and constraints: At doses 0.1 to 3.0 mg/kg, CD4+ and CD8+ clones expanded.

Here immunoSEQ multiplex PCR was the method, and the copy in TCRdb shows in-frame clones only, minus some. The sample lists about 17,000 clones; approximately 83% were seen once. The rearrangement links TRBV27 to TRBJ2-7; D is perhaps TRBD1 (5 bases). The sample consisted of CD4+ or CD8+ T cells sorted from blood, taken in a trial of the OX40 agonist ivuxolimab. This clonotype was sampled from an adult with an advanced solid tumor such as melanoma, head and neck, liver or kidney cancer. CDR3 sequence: CASSLFDRYEQYF. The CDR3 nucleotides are TGTGCCAGCAGTTTATTCGACAGATACGAGCAGTACTTC.